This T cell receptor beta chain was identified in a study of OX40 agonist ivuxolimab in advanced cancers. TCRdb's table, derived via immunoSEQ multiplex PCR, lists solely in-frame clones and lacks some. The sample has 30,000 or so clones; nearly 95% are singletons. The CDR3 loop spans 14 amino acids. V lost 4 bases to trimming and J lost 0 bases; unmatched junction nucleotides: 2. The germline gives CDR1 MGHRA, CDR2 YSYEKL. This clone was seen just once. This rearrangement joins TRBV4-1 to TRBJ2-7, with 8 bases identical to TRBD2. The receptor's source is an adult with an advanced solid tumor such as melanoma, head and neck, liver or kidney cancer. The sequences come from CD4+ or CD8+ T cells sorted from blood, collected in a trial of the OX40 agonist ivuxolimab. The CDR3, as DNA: TGCGCCAGCAGCCCAGCGGGGGACTCCTACGAGCAGTACTTC. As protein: CASSPAGDSYEQYF.